This T cell receptor (beta chain) appears in the sequencing data of a study of blood T cell repertoires in COVID-19. Overall study context: The United States, Italy and Spain provided the acute and convalescent COVID-19 samples. In each case, the material was cDNA or gDNA derived from T cells, B-cell-depleted T cells, or PBMCs.

Germline V gene sequence: CDR1 PRHDT, CDR2 FYEKMQ (reference sequence). The CDR3 sequence is 14 residues long. V was cut by 8 bases and J by 0 bases, with 11 bases left in between. As originally analysed: Amplifying reference gene primers gave estimates of nucleated cell counts. Assay: immunoSEQ multiplex PCR; the TCRdb copy retains only in-frame clones and omits some. The V and J calls and the clone size are those of that table, but D and trimming were determined from the DNA. The sample lists approximately 120,000 clones; 85% to 90% were seen once. The sequencing input was peripheral blood. The sequence was obtained from a human donor with acute or convalescent COVID-19. The donor label of this sample is uncertain. The chain couples TRBV13 to TRBJ2-1; TRBD1 is a possible D gene (5 bases). CDR3 in amino acids: CASGAESSYNEQFF. The CDR3, as DNA: TGTGCCAGCGGGGCGGAAAGCTCCTACAATGAGCAGTTCTTC.